Included here is one TCR beta chain sequence, with context. The CDR3 is 14 residues long. V lost 0 bases to trimming and J lost 7 bases, with 12 bases between them. The germline V gene has CDR1 MNHEY and CDR2 SVGEGT. In the original workflow: Amplification with reference gene primers provided the estimates of nucleated cell counts. Data came from immunoSEQ multiplex PCR; TCRdb stores just in-frame clones and leaves some out. From that table come the V and J calls and clone size; the DNA was used to work out D and trimming. The table shows tens of thousands of clones, with 85% to 90% occurring only once. This sample stems from a study of blood T cell repertoires in COVID-19. At the level of the study: Donors in the United States, Italy and Spain gave samples during acute or convalescent COVID-19. PBMCs, B-cell-depleted T cells, or T cells were the source of the cDNA or gDNA that made up the material.

The chain carries TRBV6-2 or TRBV6-3 and TRBJ1-2, with a weak D call TRBD1 (5 bases). The material sequenced was peripheral blood. The source of this sequence is an older man with acute or convalescent COVID-19. CDR3 DNA sequence: TGTGCCAGCAGTTACTCAGGGGTTGTCGGTGGCTACACCTTC. Its translation: CASSYSGVVGGYTF.